The 24 T cell receptor beta chains in this list originate from one sample, sequenced in a study of T cell responses to AZD1222 COVID-19 vaccine. Only in-frame clones appear in the TCRdb table, and some are missing; sequencing was by immunoSEQ multiplex PCR. The table records some 170,000 clones, roughly 93% of them present only once. The specimen was peripheral blood, collected 28 days after the second dose of the MenACWY control vaccine. The receptors were gathered from an adult who received the MenACWY meningococcal vaccine as a control.

The rearrangement uses TRBV5-8 and TRBJ2-7; D possibly uses TRBD1 or TRBD2 (5 bases each). V lost 4 bases and J lost 3, with 11 bases in between. This CDR3 has 13 residues. Germline V gives CDR1 SGHTS, CDR2 YDEGEE. The CDR3 nucleotides read TGTGCCAGCAGCCCGGGACCGATCTACGAGCAGTACTTC. Encoded protein: CASSPGPIYEQYF.

This clone was detected only once. The V gene is TRBV3-1 (or the pseudogene TRBV3-2), the J gene TRBJ1-6; possibly TRBD1 for D (5 bases). Trimming took 1 base from V and 9 from J, leaving 13 bases between them. The CDR3 spans 15 residues. The germline CDR1 and CDR2 sequences are LGHDT and YNNKEL (reference sequence). The CDR3 DNA follows: TGTGCCAGCAGCCAAGCTGGGTGGGGCGGTTCACCCCTCCACTTT. This sequence encodes CASSQAGWGGSPLHF.

The chain uses TRBV4-1 and TRBJ1-2, with 9 bases matching TRBD1. The CDR3 extends over 15 amino acids. Germline CDR1 is MGHRA and CDR2 is YSYEKL. The J segment lost 3 bases and the V segment lost 2 bases, leaving 4 bases of the junction unmatched. The chain's CDR3 is CASSQTGGADYGYTF. The CDR3 DNA sequence: TGCGCCAGCAGCCAAACAGGGGGCGCGGACTATGGCTACACCTTC.

The chain combines TRBV19 with TRBJ2-7; D is undetermined. The CDR3 has 11 amino acids. Germline CDR1 LNHDA, CDR2 SQIVND (reference sequence). The ends were cut back, 6 bases at V and 6 bases at J, with 9 bases in the middle. CDR3 residues: CASRGMGEQYF. In DNA, the CDR3 is TGTGCCAGTAGGGGGATGGGCGAGCAGTACTTC.

Note on this clone: Other nucleotide sequences from this sample produce the same CDR3. The V and J genes are TRBV2 and TRBJ1-5; 7 bases fit TRBD1. Germline V gives CDR1 SNHLY, CDR2 FYNNEI. This CDR3 has 15 amino acids. J was trimmed by 7 bases and V by 0 bases; bases with no gene match: 6. The chain's CDR3 is CASSEARGRGQPQHF. DNA of the CDR3: TGTGCCAGCAGTGAAGCAAGGGGGCGGGGGCAGCCCCAGCATTTT.

The V and J genes are TRBV7-9 and TRBJ1-1; 11 bases align to TRBD1. The V gene's germline CDR1 is SEHNR and CDR2 FQNEAQ (reference sequence). The CDR3 is 15 residues long. V lost 5 bases, J lost 4 bases, and 6 bases stayed unmatched. The CDR3 DNA sequence: TGTGCCAGCAGCATCGGGACAGGGGGTATCACTGAAGCTTTCTTT. Its translation: CASSIGTGGITEAFF.

The chain links TRBV18 to TRBJ1-4; D is ambiguous. Germline CDR1 and CDR2: KGHSH and LQKENI. CDR3 length: 15 amino acids. V was shortened by 5 bases and J by 2 bases, with 12 bases between the two germline ends. The CDR3 coding sequence is TGTGCCAGCTCATTGGACGCTGCGACTAATGAAAAACTGTTTTTT. Residues: CASSLDAATNEKLFF.

The genes are TRBV7-9 and TRBJ2-3, with TRBD1 identical over 8 bases. The trim removed 0 bases at V and 6 bases at J, leaving 8 bases unmatched. The germline CDR1 and CDR2 sequences are SEHNR and FQNEAQ (reference sequence). The CDR3 extends over 16 amino acids. In DNA, the CDR3 is TGTGCCAGCAGCTTAGCGGGACAGGTGGCAGGGGATACGCAGTATTTT. Its protein product is CASSLAGQVAGDTQYF.

The CDR3 region is CASSWTANTEAFF. DNA for the CDR3: TGTGCCAGCAGCTGGACAGCGAACACTGAAGCTTTCTTT. The V gene is TRBV11-3, the J gene TRBJ1-1; D is perhaps TRBD1 (6 bases). CDR3 length: 13 amino acids. The germline V gene encodes CDR1 SGHNT and CDR2 YENEEA. V lost 4 bases and J lost 1, with 7 bases in between.

The V gene is TRBV11-3, the J gene TRBJ1-1; a weak D match, TRBD1 (5 bases). The germline V gene has CDR1 SGHNT and CDR2 YENEEA. The V gene lost 5 bases and the J gene lost 1 base, with 8 bases spanning the gap. This CDR3 comprises 13 residues. Here the CDR3 DNA reads TGTGCCAGCAGCCAAGGGACGAACACTGAAGCTTTCTTT. This codes for CASSQGTNTEAFF. Variable domain in full (rest from reference TRBV11-3 and TRBJ1-1): EAGVVQSPRYKIIEKKQPVAFWCNPISGHNTLYWYLQNLGQGPELLIRYENEEAVDDSQLPKDRFSAERLKGVDSTLKIQPAELGDSAVYLCASSQGTNTEAFFGQGTRLTVV.

The gene calls are TRBV15 and TRBJ1-5; 7 bases map to TRBD1. CDR1 LNHNV and CDR2 YYDKDF come from the germline V gene (reference sequence). With V trimmed by 0 bases and J by 0 bases, 2 bases remained unmatched. The CDR3 totals 16 residues. Here the CDR3 DNA reads TGTGCCACCAGCAGAGAGCACAGGGGTAGCAATCAGCCCCAGCATTTT. Residues: CATSREHRGSNQPQHF.

The V gene is TRBV28, the J gene TRBJ2-1, with 10 bases lining up with TRBD1. Germline trimming cut 1 base from V and 13 bases from J; bases unmatched to any gene: 13. This CDR3 has 16 residues. The germline V gene has CDR1 MDHEN and CDR2 SYDVKM. CDR3 DNA sequence: TGTGCCAGCAGTTTATTAGTGGGACAGGGGAAAATAGGTCAGTTCTTC. Translating it yields CASSLLVGQGKIGQFF.

The chain combines TRBV5-6 with TRBJ2-7; 8 bases are a match to TRBD1. This CDR3 comprises 14 residues. V shed 1 base and J 7 bases; nucleotides not matched to a gene: 7. Germline V gene sequence: CDR1 SGHDT, CDR2 YYEEEE. CDR3 nucleotides: TGTGCCAGCAGCTTGCTGGACAGGGCGGGAGAGCAGTACTTC. Translated, it gives CASSLLDRAGEQYF.

The CDR3, as DNA: TGTGCCAGCAGCACTGGCCGGGCAGATACGCAGTATTTT. It codes for CASSTGRADTQYF. V and J are TRBV7-2 and TRBJ2-3, with D uncertain. CDR1 is SGHTA and CDR2 is FQGNSA in the germline V gene. The CDR3 covers 13 residues. The V gene lost 5 bases and the J gene lost 4 bases, with 10 bases spanning the gap.

V usage is TRBV30 and J usage is TRBJ1-1; D remains ambiguous. The germline V and J ends were trimmed by 0 bases and 6 bases, with 5 bases remaining between them. The CDR3 is made up of 11 amino acids. Looked up from germline, CDR1 is GTSNPN and CDR2 is SVGIG (reference sequence). CDR3 sequence reads: CAWSVLSEAFF. Here the CDR3 DNA reads TGTGCCTGGAGTGTATTGTCTGAAGCTTTCTTT.

V gene TRBV28 combines with J gene TRBJ1-2; TRBD1 matches at 7 bases. V lost 4 bases and J lost 2; bases outside the gene matches: 10. Germline V CDR1 and CDR2: MDHEN, SYDVKM. The CDR3 is 16 amino acids. In DNA, the CDR3 is TGTGCCAGCAGTTCAACGCGGGACAGTACCAACTATGGCTACACCTTC. It translates to CASSSTRDSTNYGYTF.

The rearrangement uses TRBV12-3 or TRBV12-4 and TRBJ1-5; D unclear. V was clipped by 2 bases and J by 5 bases, with 7 bases between them. CDR3 length: 13 residues. CDR3 residues: CASSLRFDQPQHF. In DNA form, the CDR3 reads TGTGCCAGCAGTTTAAGGTTCGATCAGCCCCAGCATTTT.

The V and J genes are TRBV3-1 (or the pseudogene TRBV3-2) and TRBJ1-2; 7 nucleotides agree with TRBD1. The ends lost 6 bases at V and 2 bases at J; junction bases unmatched: 6. Germline V gene data show CDR1 as LGHDT and CDR2 as YNNKEL (reference sequence). The CDR3 consists of 14 residues. CDR3 residues: CASSAGQLNYGYTF. The DNA for the CDR3 is TGTGCCAGCAGTGCGGGACAGCTGAACTATGGCTACACCTTC.

The rearrangement uses TRBV7-9 and TRBJ1-6, with D uncertain. Germline V CDR1 and CDR2: SEHNR, FQNEAQ (reference sequence). V was trimmed by 6 bases and J by 8 bases, leaving 8 bases between them. The CDR3 loop spans 12 amino acids. The CDR3 spells CASSLPYSPLHF. As DNA, the CDR3 is TGTGCCAGCAGTCTTCCCTATTCACCCCTCCACTTT.

The rearrangement uses TRBV7-9 and TRBJ1-2; 10 nucleotides match TRBD1. The ends lost 3 bases at V and 5 bases at J; junction bases unmatched: 6. The CDR3 runs to 15 residues. The V gene's germline CDR1 is SEHNR and CDR2 FQNEAQ (reference sequence). The CDR3 sequence: CASSFFPGQGYGYTF. CDR3 nucleotides: TGTGCCAGCAGCTTTTTTCCGGGACAGGGGTATGGCTACACCTTC. The full variable domain, rest sourced from reference TRBV7-9 and TRBJ1-2, is DTGVSQNPRHKITKRGQNVTFRCDPISEHNRLYWYRQTLGQGPEFLTYFQNEAQLEKSRLLSDRFSAERPKGSFSTLEIQRTEQGDSAMYLCASSFFPGQGYGYTFGSGTRLTVV.

The chain couples TRBV6-5 to TRBJ1-4; possibly TRBD1 for D (5 bases). V was shortened by 0 bases and J by 7 bases, with 15 bases between the two germline ends. CDR3 length: 16 residues. The germline CDR1 and CDR2 sequences are MNHEY and SVGAGI. The CDR3 nucleotides are TGTGCCAGCAGTTACTCGGGGGGAGGTTTGAGTGAAAAACTGTTTTTT. Translating it yields CASSYSGGGLSEKLFF.

This clone was observed once. V and J are TRBV5-5 and TRBJ1-1, with unresolved D. V lost 6 bases and J lost 2, with 5 bases in between. Germline CDR1 SGHKS, CDR2 YYEKEE (reference sequence). The CDR3 is 11 residues long. The CDR3 nucleotides are TGTGCCAGCACCCCCAACACTGAAGCTTTCTTT. It is translated as CASTPNTEAFF.

For the CDR3, the DNA is TGTGCCAGCAGCTTGGAGGGGACAGCAGGAGAAAAACTGTTTTTT. Protein product: CASSLEGTAGEKLFF. V is TRBV5-5 and J is TRBJ1-4, with TRBD1 identical over 7 bases. With 0 bases clipped from V and 8 bases from J, the junction kept 7 bases outside the gene matches. Germline V gene lookup returns CDR1 SGHKS and CDR2 YYEKEE (reference sequence). This CDR3 contains 15 residues.

The V and J genes are TRBV24-1 and TRBJ2-3; 7 bases line up with TRBD1. Germline-derived CDR1 and CDR2 are KGHDR and SFDVKD. The V and J ends lost 3 bases and 1 base, in that order; junction bases with no gene match: 3. The CDR3 spans 15 residues. DNA for the CDR3: TGTGCCACCAGTGATCCCGGGACAGGCACAGATACGCAGTATTTT. This codes for CATSDPGTGTDTQYF.